This entry features one T cell receptor (beta chain) sequence. This clone was detected only a few times. Its antigen is still unknown. No base qualities exist here, and no much larger clone lies one base off it. This sample was included in a study of CD8+ T cells in alopecia areata (dated by TCRdb to the late 2010s). At the level of the whole study: Treated patients were enrolled in an open-label pilot trial of oral tofacitinib, 5 to 10 mg twice daily, for moderate-to-severe alopecia areata. Scalp clonality was compared across normal scalp (n=4), patchy alopecia areata scalp (n=8), and alopecia totalis/universalis scalp (n=8). On the human side, TCRbeta sequencing was run on scalp tissue and on sorted CD4+ and CD8+ peripheral blood T cells from healthy controls and from alopecia areata patients with either patchy or totalis/universalis disease. The SALT score, which quantifies the percentage of affected scalp surface area, was used to measure disease severity in treated patients. Biopsies were taken from tofacitinib-treated patients at baseline and again at 4 and 24 weeks into treatment, and several of those patients also had a later scalp biopsy. RNA was extracted with the PAXgene miRNA kit for fixed scalp, the miRNeasy kit for PBMCs, and the RNeasy kit for mouse skin. The study used high-throughput TCRbeta sequencing to examine T cell clonal expansion in alopecia areata, in both the C3H/HeJ mouse model and human patients. Tofacitinib was administered for 6 to 18 months, and 6 months of follow-up off drug were then conducted to assess delayed response and recurrence. Amplification of TCRbeta CDR3 regions was done by immunoSEQ multiplex PCR using 35 Vbeta forward primers and 13 Jbeta reverse primers.

Libraries were made using the immunoSEQ multiplex PCR assay. RNA was extracted from all samples and reverse transcribed into cDNA as template for TCR sequencing. SuperScript III was used to make first-strand cDNA, primed with a 2:1 mix of oligo-dT and random hexamers. A synthetic immune receptor repertoire was used to measure amplification bias, and any remaining bias was corrected computationally. On the study's bioinformatics: Raw reads were preprocessed for error removal, and CDR3 was defined according to IMGT conventions as running from the conserved cysteine to phenylalanine. To get clonality, Shannon entropy was normalized by log2 of the number of productive unique TCRs and the result was subtracted from 1. CD4 or CD8 identity of scalp clones was inferred by cross-referencing scalp TCRbeta sequences with sorted blood CD4 and CD8 repertoires. This is the immuneACCESS table as TCRdb keeps it, with only in-frame sequences that have V and J called. A part of the clones is gone; compared with another copy, unresolved V genes explain less than half, and the rest is unexplained. V and J calls and clone size are as listed in that table; D and trimming were resolved from the DNA. In all, the sample holds approximately 65,000 clones, and about half of those were seen once. Over 20% of the sample belongs to the ten largest clones.

There are 12 amino acids in the CDR3, from cysteine to phenylalanine inclusive. Of all the DNA, just the CDR3 is kept, 36 bases in frame from base 1. Sequences MDHEN (CDR1) and SYDVKM (CDR2) are obtained from the germline V gene. Trimming takes 3 bases from V and 10 bases from J, and the germline ends sit 10 bases apart. What the treatment or condition label conveys for this sample: oral pan-JAK inhibitor, 5-10 mg twice daily. From alopecia areata patients, peripheral blood was collected along with lesional scalp punch biopsies. After PBMCs were isolated by density centrifugation and stained for CD3, CD4 and CD8, a FACSAria was used to sort CD4+ and CD8+ T cells. Points the paper makes about the study in general: Compared with normal scalp, lesional scalp had higher clonality and more expanded CD8+ clones, particularly in alopecia totalis/universalis, a pattern that suggests antigenic drive. Unlike mouse skin, where gammadelta T cells dominate, normal human skin contains resident alphabeta T cells that get sequenced too, which complicates analysis of the scalp TCR repertoire. Many expanded lesional clones persisted in scalp and blood during tofacitinib treatment, which may partly explain relapse after stopping treatment. Because the treated cohort was small and had only one nonresponder, larger studies are needed to examine links between baseline CD8+ expansion and response. Tofacitinib significantly decreased scalp clonality and the number of expanded CD8+ clones among the top 100 scalp clones. TCR sequences shared between patients were less clear than in mice, possibly partly because of HLA diversity in the patient population.

The V and J genes are TRBV28 and TRBJ2-1; the D gene is unclear. The TCR originated in a human donor with alopecia areata. The source was CD8+ T cells sorted from blood, collected at approximately week 36, from a patient treated with tofacitinib. The base sequence is TGTGCCAGCAGTTTGGACGCTGGGGAGCAGTTCTTC. Its amino acids are CASSLDAGEQFF.